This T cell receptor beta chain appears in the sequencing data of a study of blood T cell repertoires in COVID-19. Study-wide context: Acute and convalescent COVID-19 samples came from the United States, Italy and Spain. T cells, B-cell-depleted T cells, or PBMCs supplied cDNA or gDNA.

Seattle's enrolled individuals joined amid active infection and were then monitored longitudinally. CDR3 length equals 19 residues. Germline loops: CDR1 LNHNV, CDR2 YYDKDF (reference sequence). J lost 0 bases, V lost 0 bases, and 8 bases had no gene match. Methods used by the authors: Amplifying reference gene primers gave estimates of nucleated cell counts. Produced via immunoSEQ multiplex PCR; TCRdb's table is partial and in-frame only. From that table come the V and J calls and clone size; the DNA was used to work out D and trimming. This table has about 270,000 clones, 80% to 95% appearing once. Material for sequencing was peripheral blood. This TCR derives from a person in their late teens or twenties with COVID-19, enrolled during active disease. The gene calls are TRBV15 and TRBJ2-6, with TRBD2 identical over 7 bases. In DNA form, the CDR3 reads TGTGCCACCAGCAGAGATTCCCCCTGGGAGGGCTCTGGGGCCAACGTCCTGACTTTC. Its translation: CATSRDSPWEGSGANVLTF.